Listed below are T cell receptor beta chains from one sample, sequenced in a study of blood T cell repertoires in COVID-19. The repertoire was sequenced with immunoSEQ multiplex PCR; TCRdb's copy has only in-frame clones and lacks some. Of about 200,000 clones in the sample, nearly 90% were seen once. The sequencing sample was made of peripheral blood. These receptors came from a man in his fifties or sixties with COVID-19, enrolled during active disease. CDR3s include the opening cysteine and the closing phenylalanine or tryptophan. The D gene is left open where the match is weak. Not every row has a clone size; where given, it reads once, few, many or a size class.

clone size	V gene	D gene	CDR3 length	J gene	CDR3 DNA	CDR3 protein
once	TRBV5-1	TRBD2	17	TRBJ2-3	TGCGCCAGCAGCTTGGCCCTACTAGCGGGAGACACAGATACGCAGTATTTT	CASSLALLAGDTDTQYF
-	TRBV5-1	TRBD2	17	TRBJ2-1	TGCGCCAGCAGCTACCTAGCGGGAGGACCAAATGTCAATGAGCAGTTCTTC	CASSYLAGGPNVNEQFF
-	TRBV4-3	-	16	TRBJ2-1	TGCGCCAGCAGCCAAGGGCAGGGCGGCTCCTACAATGAGCAGTTCTTC	CASSQGQGGSYNEQFF
few	TRBV5-1	TRBD1	15	TRBJ2-7	TGCGCCAGCAGACATGGGACAGGGGCCTCGTGGGAGCAGTACTTC	CASRHGTGASWEQYF
-	TRBV6-1	-	16	TRBJ1-3	TGTGCCAGCAGTGAATGGAGGGGAGACGCTGGAAACACCATATATTTT	CASSEWRGDAGNTIYF
few	TRBV5-1	-	15	TRBJ2-7	TGCGCCAGCAGCGCCGGGGCGGGGGACATGGACGAGCAGTACTTC	CASSAGAGDMDEQYF
many	TRBV6-2/TRBV6-3	-	13	TRBJ2-5	TGTGCCAGCAGTTTTGGACTATCGGAGACCCAGTACTTC	CASSFGLSETQYF
-	TRBV2	TRBD2	15	TRBJ2-1	TGTGCCAGCCTCCGGACTAGCGGGACCTACAATGAGCAGTTCTTC	CASLRTSGTYNEQFF
-	TRBV6-5	TRBD1	12	TRBJ1-1	TGTGCCTCTAAACAGGGGGGTACTGAAGCTTTCTTT	CASKQGGTEAFF
-	TRBV2	-	12	TRBJ2-7	TGTGCCAGCAGTGATACTAGCTACGAGCAGTACTTC	CASSDTSYEQYF
-	TRBV28	TRBD1	12	TRBJ1-6	TGTGCCAGCACGGACAGGGAATCACCCCTCCACTTT	CASTDRESPLHF
-	TRBV3-1/TRBV3-2	TRBD2	15	TRBJ2-1	TGTGCCAGCAGCCAAACTAGCGGGACATACAATGAGCAGTTCTTC	CASSQTSGTYNEQFF
once	TRBV3-1/TRBV3-2	TRBD2	17	TRBJ2-5	TGTGCCAGCAGTCAACTCGAACTAGCGGGAGTTTTGGAGACCCAGTACTTC	CASSQLELAGVLETQYF
-	TRBV7-6	TRBD2	16	TRBJ2-4	TGTGCCAGCACCACGCGGGAGGGGGTGGGCAAAAACATTCAGTACTTC	CASTTREGVGKNIQYF
-	TRBV19	-	13	TRBJ1-4	TGTGCCAGTAGCCTAATATCGGTCGGAAAACTGTTTTTT	CASSLISVGKLFF
-	TRBV7-6	-	15	TRBJ1-2	TGTGCCAGCAGCTTAGCGCTAACAGGGTCGGATGGCTACACCTTC	CASSLALTGSDGYTF
-	TRBV30	TRBD1	14	TRBJ2-7	TGTGCCTGGACTGGACAGGGGGTGGGCTACGAGCAGTACTTC	CAWTGQGVGYEQYF
-	TRBV3-1/TRBV3-2	-	14	TRBJ1-1	TGTGCCAGCAGCTCCCACCGGGGGAACACTGAAGCTTTCTTT	CASSSHRGNTEAFF
-	TRBV5-6	-	13	TRBJ2-7	TGTGCCAGCAGTGACAGTACCTCCTACGAGCAGTACTTC	CASSDSTSYEQYF
once	TRBV24-1	TRBD2	17	TRBJ2-2	TGTGCCACCAGTGATCCCCTAGCGGGGGCGAACACCGGGGAGCTGTTTTTT	CATSDPLAGANTGELFF
-	TRBV6-2/TRBV6-3	TRBD2	19	TRBJ2-1	TGTGCCAGCAGTCCATCGGGACTAACCACCTCCCGGGCATACAATGAGCAGTTCTTC	CASSPSGLTTSRAYNEQFF
-	TRBV30	-	12	TRBJ1-2	TGTGCCTGGACGACATCAAACTATGGCTACACCTTC	CAWTTSNYGYTF
-	TRBV6-5	TRBD1	15	TRBJ1-5	TGTGCCAGCAGTTCCGCGGGACAGGGGAATCAGCCCCAGCATTTT	CASSSAGQGNQPQHF
-	TRBV5-1	-	14	TRBJ2-5	TGCGCCAGCAAAGTTGACAAGTACCAAGAGACCCAGTACTTC	CASKVDKYQETQYF
-	TRBV19	-	13	TRBJ2-7	TGTGCCAGTAGTTCGGGTATATCCTACGAGCAGTACTTC	CASSSGISYEQYF